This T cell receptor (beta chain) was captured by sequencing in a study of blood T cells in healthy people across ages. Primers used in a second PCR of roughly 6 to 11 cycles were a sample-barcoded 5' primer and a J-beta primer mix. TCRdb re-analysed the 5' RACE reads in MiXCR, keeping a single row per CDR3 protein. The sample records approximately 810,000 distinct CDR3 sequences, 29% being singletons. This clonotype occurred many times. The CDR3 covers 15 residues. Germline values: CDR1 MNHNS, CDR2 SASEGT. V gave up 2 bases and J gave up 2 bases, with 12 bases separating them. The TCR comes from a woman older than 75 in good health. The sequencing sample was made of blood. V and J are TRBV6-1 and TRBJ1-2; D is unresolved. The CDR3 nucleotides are TGTGCCAGCAGTGAATTTCCCGGGGTAAACTATGGCTACACCTTC. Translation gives CASSEFPGVNYGYTF.